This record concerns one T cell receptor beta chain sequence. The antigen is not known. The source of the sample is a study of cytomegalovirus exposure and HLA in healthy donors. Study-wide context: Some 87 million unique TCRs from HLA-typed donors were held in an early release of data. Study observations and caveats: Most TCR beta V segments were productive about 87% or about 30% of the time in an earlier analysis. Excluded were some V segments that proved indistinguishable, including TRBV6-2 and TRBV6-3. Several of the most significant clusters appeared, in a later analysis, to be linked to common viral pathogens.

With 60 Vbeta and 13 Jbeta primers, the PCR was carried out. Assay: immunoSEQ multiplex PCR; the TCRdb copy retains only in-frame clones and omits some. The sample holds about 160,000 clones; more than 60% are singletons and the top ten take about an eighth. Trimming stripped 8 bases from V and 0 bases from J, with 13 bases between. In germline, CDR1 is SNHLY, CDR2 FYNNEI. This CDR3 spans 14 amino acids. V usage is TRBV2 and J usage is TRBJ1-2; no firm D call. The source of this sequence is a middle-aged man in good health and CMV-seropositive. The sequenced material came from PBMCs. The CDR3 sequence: CASVREKSNYGYTF. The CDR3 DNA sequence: TGTGCCAGCGTAAGGGAGAAGTCTAACTATGGCTACACCTTC.